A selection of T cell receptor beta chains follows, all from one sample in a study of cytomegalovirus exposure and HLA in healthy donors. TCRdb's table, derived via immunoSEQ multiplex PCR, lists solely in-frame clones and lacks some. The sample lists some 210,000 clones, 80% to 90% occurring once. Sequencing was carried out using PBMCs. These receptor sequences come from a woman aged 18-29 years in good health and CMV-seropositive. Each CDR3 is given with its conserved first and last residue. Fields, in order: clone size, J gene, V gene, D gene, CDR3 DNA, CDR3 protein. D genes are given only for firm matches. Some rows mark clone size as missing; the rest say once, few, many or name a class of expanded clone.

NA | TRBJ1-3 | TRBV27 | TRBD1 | TGTGCCAGCAGTTTATCTGGGGACAGCTCTGGAAACACCATATATTTT | CASSLSGDSSGNTIYF
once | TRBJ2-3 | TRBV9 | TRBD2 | TGTGCCAGCAGCGTAGGTCTAGCGGGAGGGGGATATCGCACAGATACGCAGTATTTT | CASSVGLAGGGYRTDTQYF
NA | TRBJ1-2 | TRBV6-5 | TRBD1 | TGTGCCAGCAGTTCCCCGACAGGGAACTATGGCTACACCTTC | CASSSPTGNYGYTF
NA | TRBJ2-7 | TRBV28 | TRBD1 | TGTGCCAGCAGCCATCCGGGACAGGGGGCTGGCGAGCAGTACTTC | CASSHPGQGAGEQYF
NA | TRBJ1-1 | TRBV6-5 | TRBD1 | TGTGCCAGCAGCCGGACAGGGAACACTGAAGCTTTCTTT | CASSRTGNTEAFF
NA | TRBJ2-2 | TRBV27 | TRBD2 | TGTGCCAGCAGTGGGCCGGGACTAGCGGGACACACCGGGGAGCTGTTTTTT | CASSGPGLAGHTGELFF
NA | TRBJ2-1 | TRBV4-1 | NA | TGCGCCAGCAGTTCGGGGAGCTCCTACAATGAGCAGTTCTTC | CASSSGSSYNEQFF
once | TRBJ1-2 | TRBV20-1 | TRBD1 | TGCAGTGCCCCGGGACAGCTTGGCTACACCTTC | CSAPGQLGYTF
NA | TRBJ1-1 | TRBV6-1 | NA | TGTGCCAGCAGTGCAGGGTTGAGAACTGAAGCTTTCTTT | CASSAGLRTEAFF
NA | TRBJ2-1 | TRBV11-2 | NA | TGTGCCAGCAGCAATTACGACAGTACGGATGAGCAGTTCTTC | CASSNYDSTDEQFF
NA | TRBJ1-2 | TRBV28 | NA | TGTGCCAGCAGTCCCCCGGACATCGCTGGCTACACCTTC | CASSPPDIAGYTF
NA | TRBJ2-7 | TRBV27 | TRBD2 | TGTGCCAGCAGTCGATACGGGACTAGCGGATCCTCCTACGAGCAGTACTTC | CASSRYGTSGSSYEQYF
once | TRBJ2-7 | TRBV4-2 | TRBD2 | TGTGCCAGCAGCCAGGCTGCCGGGATGAGCGGGAGTGACGAGCAGTACTTC | CASSQAAGMSGSDEQYF
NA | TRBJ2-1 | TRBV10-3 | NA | TGTGCCATCAGTGAGTCCTATGAGCAGTTCTTC | CAISESYEQFF
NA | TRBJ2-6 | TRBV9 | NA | TGTGCCAGCAGCGTAGACGGTGCAGGGGCCAACGTCCTGACTTTC | CASSVDGAGANVLTF
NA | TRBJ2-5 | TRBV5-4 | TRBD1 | TGTGCCAGCAGCTTGCCAGGGGGCCAAGAGACCCAGTACTTC | CASSLPGGQETQYF
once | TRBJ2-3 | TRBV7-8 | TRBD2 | TGTGCCAGCAGCCTGCAGCGACTAGCGGAGAGCACAGATACGCAGTATTTT | CASSLQRLAESTDTQYF
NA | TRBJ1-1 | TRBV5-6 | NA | TGTGCCAGCAGCTTTGGCCCCGGGAAGAACACTGAAGCTTTCTTT | CASSFGPGKNTEAFF
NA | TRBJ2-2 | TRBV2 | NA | TGTGCCAGCAATGCTGGGAGCGGGGAGCTGTTTTTT | CASNAGSGELFF
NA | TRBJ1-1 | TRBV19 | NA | TGTGCCAGTACCGCAGGGAACACTGAAGCTTTCTTT | CASTAGNTEAFF
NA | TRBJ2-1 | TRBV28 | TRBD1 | TGTGCCAGCAGTTCCTCGGGACAGGGGAACAATGAGCAGTTCTTC | CASSSSGQGNNEQFF
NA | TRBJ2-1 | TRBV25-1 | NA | TGTGCCAGCTCAGTCGGGGGAACCAACAATGAGCAGTTCTTC | CASSVGGTNNEQFF
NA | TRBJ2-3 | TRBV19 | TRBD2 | TGTGCCAGTTCGAGGGAGGGCTACACAGATACGCAGTATTTT | CASSREGYTDTQYF
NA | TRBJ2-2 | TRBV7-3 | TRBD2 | TGTGCCAGCAGCCCCTTCGCTAGGGGCTCAGCGGGAGGGCCGGGGGAGCTGTTTTTT | CASSPFARGSAGGPGELFF
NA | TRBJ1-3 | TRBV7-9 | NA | TGTGCCAGCAGCTTAGGTTGGAGGGATGGAAACACCATATATTTT | CASSLGWRDGNTIYF
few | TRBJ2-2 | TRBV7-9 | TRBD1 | TGTGCCAGCAGCTTCAGGACAGGGGCGAACACCGGGGAGCTGTTTTTT | CASSFRTGANTGELFF
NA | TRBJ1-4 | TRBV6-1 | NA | TGTGCCAGCGTTGCGGGGACGGGTGAAAAACTGTTTTTT | CASVAGTGEKLFF
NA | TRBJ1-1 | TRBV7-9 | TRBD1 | TGTGCCAGCAGCATTGGACAGGGCGACACTGAAGCTTTCTTT | CASSIGQGDTEAFF
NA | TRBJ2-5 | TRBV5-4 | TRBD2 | TGTGCCAGCAGCCGACCGGGACTAGCGGAGACCCAGTACTTC | CASSRPGLAETQYF